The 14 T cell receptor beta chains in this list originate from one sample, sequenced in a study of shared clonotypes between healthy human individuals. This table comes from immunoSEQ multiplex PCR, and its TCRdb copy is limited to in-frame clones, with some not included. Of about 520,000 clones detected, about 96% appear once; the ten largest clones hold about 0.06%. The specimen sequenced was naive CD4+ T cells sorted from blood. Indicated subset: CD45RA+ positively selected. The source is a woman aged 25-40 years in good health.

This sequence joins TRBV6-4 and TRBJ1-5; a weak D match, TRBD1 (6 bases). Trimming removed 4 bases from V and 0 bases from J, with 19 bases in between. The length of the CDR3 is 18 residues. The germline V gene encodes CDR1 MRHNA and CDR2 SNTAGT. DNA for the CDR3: TGTGCCAGCAGTGGCTCCGATACAGGGAACTATAGCAATCAGCCCCAGCATTTT. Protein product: CASSGSDTGNYSNQPQHF.

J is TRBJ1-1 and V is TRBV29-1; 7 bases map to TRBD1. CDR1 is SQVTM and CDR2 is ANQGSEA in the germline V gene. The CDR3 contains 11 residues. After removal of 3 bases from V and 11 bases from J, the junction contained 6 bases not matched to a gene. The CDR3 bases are TGCAGCGTTGACGGGGACAGCAGGGCTTTCTTT. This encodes CSVDGDSRAFF.

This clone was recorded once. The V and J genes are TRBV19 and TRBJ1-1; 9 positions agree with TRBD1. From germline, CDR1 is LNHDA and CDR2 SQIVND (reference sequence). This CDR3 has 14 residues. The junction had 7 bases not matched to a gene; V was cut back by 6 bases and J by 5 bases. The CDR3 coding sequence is TGTGCCAGTAGGGAAGGACAGGGGTTGACTGAAGCTTTCTTT. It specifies CASREGQGLTEAFF. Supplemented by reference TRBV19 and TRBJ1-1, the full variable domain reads DGGITQSPKYLFRKEGQNVTLSCEQNLNHDAMYWYRQDPGQGLRLIYYSQIVNDFQKGDIAEGYSVSREKKESFPLTVTSAQKNPTAFYLCASREGQGLTEAFFGQGTRLTVV.

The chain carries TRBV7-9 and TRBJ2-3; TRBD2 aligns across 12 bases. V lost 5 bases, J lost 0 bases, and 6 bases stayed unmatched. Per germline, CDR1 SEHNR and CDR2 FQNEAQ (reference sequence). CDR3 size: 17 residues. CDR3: CASSPTLAGGSTDTQYF. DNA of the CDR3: TGTGCCAGCAGCCCTACTCTAGCGGGAGGGAGCACAGATACGCAGTATTTT.

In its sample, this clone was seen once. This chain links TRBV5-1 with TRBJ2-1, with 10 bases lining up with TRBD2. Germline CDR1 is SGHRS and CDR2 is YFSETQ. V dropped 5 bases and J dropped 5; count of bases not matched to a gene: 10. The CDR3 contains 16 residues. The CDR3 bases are TGCGCCAGCAGTCCGGATCTAGCGGGAGTGAACAATGAGCAGTTCTTC. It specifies CASSPDLAGVNNEQFF.

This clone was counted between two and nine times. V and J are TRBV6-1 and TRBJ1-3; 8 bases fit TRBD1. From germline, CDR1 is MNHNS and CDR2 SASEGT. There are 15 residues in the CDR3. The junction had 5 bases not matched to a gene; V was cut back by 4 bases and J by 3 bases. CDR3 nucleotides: TGTGCCAGCAGTGTTCTGGACAGGGATGGAAACACCATATATTTT. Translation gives CASSVLDRDGNTIYF.

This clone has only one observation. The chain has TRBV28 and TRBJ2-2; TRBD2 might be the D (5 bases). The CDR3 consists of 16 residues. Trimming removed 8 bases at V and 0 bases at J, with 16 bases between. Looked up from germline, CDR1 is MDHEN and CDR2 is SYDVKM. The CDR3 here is CASESYLATNTGELFF. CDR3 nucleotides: TGTGCCAGCGAGAGTTATCTAGCTACGAACACCGGGGAGCTGTTTTTT.

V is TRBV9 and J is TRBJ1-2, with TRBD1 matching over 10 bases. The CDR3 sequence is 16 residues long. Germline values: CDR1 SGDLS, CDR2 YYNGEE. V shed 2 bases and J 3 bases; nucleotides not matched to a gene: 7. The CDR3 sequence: CASSVRIGTGDYGYTF. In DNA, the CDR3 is TGTGCCAGCAGCGTCCGAATTGGGACAGGGGACTATGGCTACACCTTC.

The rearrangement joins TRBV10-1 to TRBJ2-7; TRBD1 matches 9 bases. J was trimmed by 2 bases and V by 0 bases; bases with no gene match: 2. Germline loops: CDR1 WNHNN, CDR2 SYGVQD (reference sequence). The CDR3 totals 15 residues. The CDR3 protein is CASSESGTGTYEQYF. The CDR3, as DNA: TGCGCCAGCAGTGAGTCCGGGACAGGGACCTACGAGCAGTACTTC.

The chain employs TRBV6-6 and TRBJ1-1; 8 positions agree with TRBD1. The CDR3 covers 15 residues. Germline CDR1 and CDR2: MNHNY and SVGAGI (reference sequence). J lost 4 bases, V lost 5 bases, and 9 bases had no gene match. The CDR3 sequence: CASSPRDRGITEAFF. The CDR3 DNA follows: TGTGCCAGCAGTCCGAGAGACAGGGGTATCACTGAAGCTTTCTTT.

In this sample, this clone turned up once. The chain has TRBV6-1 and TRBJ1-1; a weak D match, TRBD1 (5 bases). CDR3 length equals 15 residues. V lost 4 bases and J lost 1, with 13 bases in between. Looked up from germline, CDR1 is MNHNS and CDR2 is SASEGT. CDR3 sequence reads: CASSVGVRRNTEAFF. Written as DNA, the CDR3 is TGTGCCAGCAGTGTGGGGGTGCGTAGGAACACTGAAGCTTTCTTT.

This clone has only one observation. The CDR3 protein is CAWSLAGLDTF. The CDR3 region has the DNA TGTGCCTGGAGTTTGGCCGGTTTGGACACCTTC. The chain uses TRBV30 and TRBJ1-2, with D unclear. There are 11 residues in the CDR3. Germline lookup yields CDR1 GTSNPN and CDR2 SVGIG (reference sequence). The ends were cut back, 2 bases at V and 12 bases at J, with 13 bases in the middle.

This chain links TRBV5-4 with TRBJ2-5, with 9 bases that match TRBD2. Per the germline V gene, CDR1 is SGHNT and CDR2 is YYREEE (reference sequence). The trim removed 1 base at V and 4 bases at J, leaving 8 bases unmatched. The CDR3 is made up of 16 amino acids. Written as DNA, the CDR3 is TGTGCCAGCAGCTTGTTAGCGGGAGTTAAAGGAGAGACCCAGTACTTC. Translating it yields CASSLLAGVKGETQYF. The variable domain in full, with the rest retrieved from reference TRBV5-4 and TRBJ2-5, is ETGVTQSPTHLIKTRGQQVTLRCSSQSGHNTVSWYQQALGQGPQFIFQYYREEENGRGNFPPRFSGLQFPNYSSELNVNALELDDSALYLCASSLLAGVKGETQYFGPGTRLLVL.

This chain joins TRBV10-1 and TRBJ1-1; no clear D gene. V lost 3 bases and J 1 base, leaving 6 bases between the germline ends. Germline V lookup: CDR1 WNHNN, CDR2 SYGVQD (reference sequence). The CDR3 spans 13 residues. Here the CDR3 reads CASSEPENTEAFF. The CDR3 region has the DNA TGCGCCAGCAGTGAACCAGAGAACACTGAAGCTTTCTTT.